This is a list of T cell receptor beta chains from one sample in a study of shared T cell receptors in the human thymus. TCRdb's copy holds only in-frame clones and misses some; the assay was immunoSEQ multiplex PCR. The table lists 700,000 or so clones, 70% to 90% of them singletons. These same records also appear under a second study, on human thymus T cells.

The sequencing sample was made of thymocytes. These receptors all stem from a girl under three years old with a congenital heart defect. The CDR3 runs from the conserved cysteine through the conserved F or W. The D gene is left open where the match is weak. Some rows have no size entry. The others give once, few or many, or a class for an expanded clone.

D: TRBD1
size: NA
J: TRBJ1-2
V: TRBV5-1
DNA: TGCGCCAGCAGCCTCCGAGGACAGGGGGCAGACTATGGCTACACCTTC
CDR3: CASSLRGQGADYGYTF

D: NA
size: NA
J: TRBJ1-1
V: TRBV4-1
DNA: TGCGCCAGCAGCCAGGGTCGGGGTGTACACACTGAAGCTTTCTTT
CDR3: CASSQGRGVHTEAFF

D: NA
size: NA
J: TRBJ1-1
V: TRBV7-9
DNA: TGTGCCAGCGTGCGGGTGAACACTGAAGCTTTCTTT
CDR3: CASVRVNTEAFF

D: NA
size: NA
J: TRBJ2-5
V: TRBV2
DNA: TGTGCCAGGAACAGCTTACAAGAGACCCAGTACTTC
CDR3: CARNSLQETQYF

D: NA
size: NA
J: TRBJ1-6
V: TRBV28
DNA: TGTGCCAGCAGGTACGGACAGCATTATAATTCACCCCTCCACTTT
CDR3: CASRYGQHYNSPLHF

D: NA
size: once
J: TRBJ2-7
V: TRBV6-5
DNA: TGTGCCAGCAGTTACGCACCCGATAGGGGATACGAGCAGTACTTC
CDR3: CASSYAPDRGYEQYF

D: TRBD1
size: NA
J: TRBJ1-4
V: TRBV7-2
DNA: TGTGCCAGCAGCTTAGTGGGACAGGGCCGAGCAACTAATGAAAAACTGTTTTTT
CDR3: CASSLVGQGRATNEKLFF

D: TRBD1
size: NA
J: TRBJ2-7
V: TRBV18
DNA: TGTGCCAGCTCACCAGGGACAGAGCCGACCTACGAGCAGTACTTC
CDR3: CASSPGTEPTYEQYF

D: NA
size: NA
J: TRBJ2-5
V: TRBV6-1
DNA: TGTGCCAGCAGTGATATGGGAGGCAGGGGGAGGGAGACCCAGTACTTC
CDR3: CASSDMGGRGRETQYF

D: TRBD1
size: NA
J: TRBJ1-2
V: TRBV19
DNA: TGTGCCAGTTGGGACAGGGACTATGGCTACACCTTC
CDR3: CASWDRDYGYTF

D: NA
size: NA
J: TRBJ2-3
V: TRBV19
DNA: TGTGCCAGTAGTAGCAGGACAGATACGCAGTATTTT
CDR3: CASSSRTDTQYF

D: NA
size: NA
J: TRBJ1-1
V: TRBV5-1
DNA: TGCGCCAGCAGCTTCCGAGCCCTGAACACTGAAGCTTTCTTT
CDR3: CASSFRALNTEAFF

D: TRBD2
size: NA
J: TRBJ2-7
V: TRBV11-2
DNA: TGTGCCAGCAGCGGTTTACTAGCGGGCCGCGATAGTAACGAGCAGTACTTC
CDR3: CASSGLLAGRDSNEQYF

D: NA
size: NA
J: TRBJ2-5
V: TRBV5-1
DNA: TGCGCCAGCAGCTTGGACTATGAGACCCAGTACTTC
CDR3: CASSLDYETQYF

D: TRBD1
size: once
J: TRBJ2-6
V: TRBV27
DNA: TGTGCCAGCAAACATAGCGACAGGGCAAGGGCCAACGTCCTGACTTTC
CDR3: CASKHSDRARANVLTF

D: TRBD2
size: NA
J: TRBJ2-1
V: TRBV6-4
DNA: TGTGCCAGCAGCGAGGTAGCGGGGGATAGCTCCTACAATGAGCAGTTCTTC
CDR3: CASSEVAGDSSYNEQFF

D: NA
size: NA
J: TRBJ1-3
V: TRBV27
DNA: TGTGCCAGCAGTTTAGGAGGGGCAGGGTACTCTGGAAACACCATATATTTT
CDR3: CASSLGGAGYSGNTIYF

D: NA
size: NA
J: TRBJ1-2
V: TRBV18
DNA: TGTGCCAGCTCACGGGGGCCTGGCTACACCTTC
CDR3: CASSRGPGYTF